This T cell receptor beta chain was captured in a study of post-analysis software for immune sequencing data. Across the study: Progressive-relapsing, secondary progressive and relapsing-remitting multiple sclerosis were among the disease courses included. Findings and caveats of the study: Significantly decreased normalized Chao1 diversity was recorded for multiple sclerosis patients relative to controls. Four to six TRBV segments appeared more often in patients than in controls, and TRBV5-6, TRBV5-1 and TRBV20-1 were among these. By F measure, strong co-clustering occurred among samples prepared in the same batch.

Built from TCR beta cDNA, the libraries had unique molecular identifiers in them. There were roughly 0.95 to 11 million T cells, and about 500,000 cDNA molecules came from them. TCRdb re-analysed the PCR reads in MiXCR, keeping a single row per CDR3 protein. The sample has 650,000 to 850,000 distinct CDR3 sequences, about 57% seen once. Concerning this clonotype itself: Its antigen is unknown.

The germline V gene has CDR1 SEHNR and CDR2 FQNEAQ (reference sequence). The CDR3 is 14 residues long. What was sequenced was blood. The clonotype was recovered from a girl between 10 and 17 years old with multiple sclerosis. This chain joins TRBV7-9 and TRBJ2-4; D is perhaps TRBD2 (6 bases). The J call is in doubt because the DNA end fits TRBJ2-7 better. CDR3: CASSTPGRDYEQYF. CDR3 sequence (DNA): TGTGCCAGCAGCACCCCGGGGCGGGACTACGAGCAGTACTTC.